What follows are 5 T cell receptor beta chains derived from one specimen sequenced in a study of blood T cell repertoires in COVID-19. TCRdb keeps only in-frame clones here, not all; method: immunoSEQ multiplex PCR. The table records hundreds of thousands of clones, about 88% of them present only once. Sequenced: peripheral blood. The receptors derive from a man aged 18-30 years with COVID-19, enrolled during active disease.

This sequence joins TRBV24-1 and TRBJ2-7, with TRBD1 matching over 9 bases. V lost 4 bases to trimming and J lost 6 bases; unmatched junction nucleotides: 9. This CDR3 region has 15 residues. Per germline, CDR1 KGHDR and CDR2 SFDVKD. The CDR3 region is CATSETGTGLGEQYF. The CDR3 DNA reads as TGTGCCACCAGTGAAACCGGGACAGGGCTGGGCGAGCAGTACTTC.

This rearrangement joins TRBV7-9 to TRBJ2-3; D call uncertain. There are 13 residues in the CDR3. Trimming shortened V by 5 bases and J by 5 bases, and 11 bases separated the two germline ends. Germline-derived CDR1 and CDR2 are SEHNR and FQNEAQ (reference sequence). CDR3 in DNA: TGTGCCAGCAGCCCCGGGTTGATAGATACGCAGTATTTT. This sequence encodes CASSPGLIDTQYF.

This chain links TRBV4-1 with TRBJ2-2; tentatively, D is TRBD2 (6 bases). This CDR3 contains 15 residues. CDR1 is MGHRA, CDR2 YSYEKL, per germline. V was trimmed by 4 bases and J by 3 bases, leaving 12 bases between them. The CDR3 DNA follows: TGCGCCAGCAGCCGCGCCGGGGAGGACACCGGGGAGCTGTTTTTT. Protein sequence: CASSRAGEDTGELFF.

This clone was detected a few times. Within the sample, other DNA sequences also encode this same CDR3. The V gene is TRBV5-4, the J gene TRBJ2-2; 11 positions match TRBD2. Germline V gene data show CDR1 as SGHNT and CDR2 as YYREEE (reference sequence). The CDR3 loop spans 17 amino acids. J gave up 0 bases and V 0 bases, and 1 base lay outside the gene matches. The CDR3 DNA sequence: TGTGCCAGCAGCTTGGGACTAGCGGGGTCGAACACCGGGGAGCTGTTTTTT. It is translated as CASSLGLAGSNTGELFF.

V and J are TRBV12-3 or TRBV12-4 and TRBJ1-2; D gene unclear. The CDR3 has 13 residues. V lost 4 bases, J lost 7 bases, and 13 bases lay in between. CDR3 amino acids: CASSSRRRSGYTF. As DNA, the CDR3 is TGTGCCAGCAGTTCCCGTAGGCGGAGTGGCTACACCTTC.